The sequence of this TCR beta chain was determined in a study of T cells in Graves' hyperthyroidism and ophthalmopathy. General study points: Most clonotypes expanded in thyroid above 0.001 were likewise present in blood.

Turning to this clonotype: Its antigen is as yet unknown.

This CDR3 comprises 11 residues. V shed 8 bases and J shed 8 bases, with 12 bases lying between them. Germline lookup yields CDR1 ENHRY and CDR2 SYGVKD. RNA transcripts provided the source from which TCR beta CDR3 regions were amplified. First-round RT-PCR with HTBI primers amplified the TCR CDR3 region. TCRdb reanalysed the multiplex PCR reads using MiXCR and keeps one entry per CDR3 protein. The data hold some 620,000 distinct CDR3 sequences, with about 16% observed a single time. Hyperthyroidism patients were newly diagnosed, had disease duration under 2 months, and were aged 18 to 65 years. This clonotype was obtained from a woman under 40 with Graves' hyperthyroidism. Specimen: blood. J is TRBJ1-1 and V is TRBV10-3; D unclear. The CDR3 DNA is TGTGCCATCCGGTCGGCACTGGAAGCTTTCTTT. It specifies CAIRSALEAFF.